A selection of T cell receptor beta chains follows, all from one sample in a study of neurological immune-mediated disorders. TCRdb re-called the 5' RACE reads through MiXCR, storing one row per CDR3 protein. The sample comprises roughly 48,000 distinct CDR3 sequences, approximately 11% of which are singletons, and 9% rests with the top ten. Sequencing input: PBMCs. Receptor source: a male donor with HTLV-1-associated myelopathy (HAM/TSP). Each CDR3 is given with its conserved first and last residue. D genes are given only for firm matches.

v_call,j_call,d_call,cdr3_aa
TRBV29-1,TRBJ1-2,TRBD1,CSVPGQGIYGYTF
TRBV28,TRBJ2-6,.,CASSPQGSGANVLTF
TRBV7-3,TRBJ1-6,.,CASSPGGHNSPLHF
TRBV28,TRBJ1-1,.,CASSSGADTEAFF
TRBV29-1,TRBJ2-1,TRBD2,CSVVAGVYNEQFF
TRBV4-3,TRBJ2-2,TRBD2,CASSQAPGLAGADTGELFF
TRBV12-3/TRBV12-4,TRBJ2-4,.,CASSFQRNIQYF
TRBV3-1,TRBJ1-1,.,CASSQVLHRPTEAFF
TRBV7-2,TRBJ2-7,.,CASRIYGSTSYEQYF
TRBV10-3,TRBJ2-7,.,CAISGTGDSYEQYF
TRBV5-1,TRBJ1-2,TRBD1,CASSLDRVYGYTF
TRBV7-9,TRBJ1-4,TRBD1,CASSLGQGGATNEKLFF
TRBV9,TRBJ1-4,.,CASSVATSDEKLFF
TRBV12-3/TRBV12-4,TRBJ1-2,TRBD1,CASSFKAGGEGYTF
TRBV5-5,TRBJ1-2,.,CASSLGVDRANYGYTF
TRBV29-1,TRBJ1-1,.,CSARGVRAEAFF
TRBV5-1,TRBJ2-3,TRBD2,CASRRSGGPSGDTQYF
TRBV10-3,TRBJ2-2,.,CAISLTSGELFF
TRBV7-2,TRBJ1-3,.,CASSSLGSGNTIYF
TRBV7-9,TRBJ2-2,.,CASSFSTGELFF
TRBV7-2,TRBJ2-7,.,CASSLGGASGEQYF
TRBV6-1,TRBJ2-3,TRBD2,CASSVMTSGVTDTQYF
TRBV20-1,TRBJ2-3,.,CSATDLEGNTDTQYF
TRBV7-8,TRBJ2-5,.,CASSLVVPHQETQYF
TRBV7-2,TRBJ2-3,.,CASSLDYSDTQYF
TRBV12-3/TRBV12-4,TRBJ2-5,.,CASNNEGNQETQYF
TRBV5-1,TRBJ1-3,.,CASSLSSSGNTIYF
TRBV20-1,TRBJ2-1,TRBD1,CSARDLGTGAYNEQFF
TRBV6-8,TRBJ2-7,.,CASSYSRDSSYEQYF
TRBV20-1,TRBJ2-1,TRBD2,CSARAPSGYNEQFF
TRBV6-5,TRBJ1-2,.,CASSYGQTNYGYTF
TRBV6-6,TRBJ2-3,TRBD2,CASSKVGGFTDTQYF
TRBV5-1,TRBJ2-7,.,CASSMGHTAGEQYF
TRBV7-9,TRBJ1-1,TRBD1,CASSPWDRGRSTEAFF
TRBV20-1,TRBJ2-7,TRBD1,CSARDPGTGKIEQYF
TRBV5-8,TRBJ2-3,TRBD2,CASSPGGYTTDTQYF
TRBV3-1,TRBJ2-7,.,CASSQGAIEQYF
TRBV7-2,TRBJ1-3,.,CASSSRPEGNAGNTIYF
TRBV15,TRBJ2-2,TRBD2,CATGTSATGELFF
TRBV18,TRBJ2-7,.,CASSRVSRGYEQYF
TRBV6-5,TRBJ2-2,.,CASSPSSGSNTGELFF
TRBV19,TRBJ1-1,.,CASSINRISPEAFF
TRBV5-1,TRBJ2-4,.,CASSLAGFGKNIQYF
TRBV15,TRBJ2-7,TRBD1,CATSSTGTGISYEQYF
TRBV7-2,TRBJ2-7,.,CASSQDRSSYEQYF